This T cell receptor (beta chain) was obtained from a study of early T cells in non-severe SARS-CoV-2 infection. This clonotype has at least ten counts. Individual cDNA molecules received unique molecular identifiers. TCRdb redid the calling of the 5' RACE reads with MiXCR, one entry per CDR3 protein. Altogether 65,000 to 95,000 distinct CDR3 sequences are present, around 8.7% being singletons, with the ten largest covering 4.5% to 5%. CDR1 and CDR2 from the germline V gene are SGHTA and FQGNSA. V lost 4 bases, J lost 6 bases, and 13 bases lay in between. CDR3 length equals 14 residues. The receptor comes from an adult who was a healthcare worker with PCR-confirmed SARS-CoV-2 infection or an uninfected control (not recorded which). The sequenced material came from whole blood. This chain joins TRBV7-2 and TRBJ2-1; possibly TRBD1 or TRBD2 for D (5 bases each). Written as DNA, the CDR3 is TGTGCCAGCAGCTCCTACGGGACCTCCAATGAGCAGTTCTTC. This codes for CASSSYGTSNEQFF.